The 32 T cell receptor beta chains below come from one sample, sequenced in a study of T-cell memory formation after mild COVID-19. TCRdb fed the 5' RACE reads into MiXCR, producing one record per CDR3 protein. The profile shows about 560,000 distinct CDR3 sequences, less than 25% of them singletons. Sequencing was done on a sample of PBMCs or a T cell subset sorted from them (not recorded which). Source of these receptors: an adult woman who had mild COVID-19 (a few samples of this study predate the infection). Cell type and time point are not known.

This clonotype was counted a few times. The chain carries TRBV4-1 and TRBJ1-1; D is unclear. This CDR3 region has 15 residues. The V and J ends lost 6 bases and 0 bases respectively, with 14 bases between them. Germline CDR1 is MGHRA and CDR2 is YSYEKL. The CDR3 DNA is TGCGCCAGCAGACACCTAGGACGCATGAACACTGAAGCTTTCTTT. Translation: CASRHLGRMNTEAFF.

This clonotype was recorded a few times. The chain uses TRBV15 and TRBJ2-3; possible D gene TRBD1, 5 bases. V lost 0 bases and J lost 2, with 9 bases in between. The germline CDR1 and CDR2 sequences are LNHNV and YYDKDF (reference sequence). This CDR3 spans 15 amino acids. The CDR3 region is CATSRDKGPTDTQYF. CDR3 nucleotides: TGTGCCACCAGCAGAGATAAGGGGCCCACAGATACGCAGTATTTT.

This chain uses TRBV24-1 with TRBJ2-3; 11 bases line up with TRBD2. This CDR3 spans 18 amino acids. Germline V gene data show CDR1 as KGHDR and CDR2 as SFDVKD. The V and J ends lost 4 bases and 5 bases, in that order; junction bases with no gene match: 13. This chain's CDR3 is CATSDPGSSSGRRDTQYF. CDR3 nucleotide sequence: TGTGCCACCAGTGACCCCGGTTCGTCTAGCGGGAGGAGAGATACGCAGTATTTT.

This chain joins TRBV4-2 and TRBJ2-7; D not resolved. Trimming pared 2 bases from V and 2 bases from J, leaving 7 bases between. The CDR3 loop spans 13 amino acids. Germline CDR1 LGHNA, CDR2 YNFKEQ. This chain's CDR3 is CASSQIAAYEQYF. CDR3 sequence (DNA): TGTGCCAGCAGCCAAATCGCGGCCTACGAGCAGTACTTC.

V gene TRBV20-1 combines with J gene TRBJ1-6, with no clear D. Germline V gene data show CDR1 as DFQATT and CDR2 as SNEGSKA (reference sequence). This CDR3 has 17 residues. V was clipped by 0 bases and J by 10 bases, with 22 bases between them. The chain's CDR3 is CSARDFGEETGASPLHF. DNA for the CDR3: TGCAGTGCTAGAGACTTTGGGGAAGAGACGGGCGCGTCACCCCTCCACTTT.

V gene TRBV11-1 combines with J gene TRBJ2-2, with a tentative D call TRBD2 (6 bases). Trimming cost V 2 bases and J 6 bases, with 16 bases left between them. Per the germline V gene, CDR1 is SGHAT and CDR2 is FQDESV (reference sequence). The CDR3 consists of 16 residues. The CDR3 nucleotides are TGTGCCAGCAGCTTAAAAGTGGCGGGGTCATCCGGGGAGCTGTTTTTT. This encodes CASSLKVAGSSGELFF. The full variable domain, its missing parts supplied by reference TRBV11-1 and TRBJ2-2, is EAEVAQSPRYKITEKSQAVAFWCDPISGHATLYWYRQILGQGPELLVQFQDESVVDDSQLPKDRFSAERLKGVDSTLKIQPAELGDSAMYLCASSLKVAGSSGELFFGEGSRLTVL.

V usage is TRBV4-1 and J usage is TRBJ1-5; no firm D call. Germline values: CDR1 MGHRA, CDR2 YSYEKL. The CDR3 is 13 amino acids. Deletions cut 4 bases from V and 5 bases from J, with 9 bases between. DNA of the CDR3: TGCGCCAGCAGCCGAAACCTGGATCAGCCCCAGCATTTT. It codes for CASSRNLDQPQHF.

The chain uses TRBV19 and TRBJ1-1; TRBD1 is a possible D gene (5 bases). There are 16 residues in the CDR3. Germline CDR1 reads LNHDA; CDR2 reads SQIVND (reference sequence). V lost 0 bases and J 0 bases, leaving 11 bases between the germline ends. CDR3 amino acids: CASSIDQGPMNTEAFF. The CDR3 nucleotides are TGTGCCAGTAGTATAGACCAGGGTCCTATGAACACTGAAGCTTTCTTT.

As for this clonotype: A much bigger clone sits one base away, suggesting this may be a read error. This chain connects TRBV5-1 to TRBJ2-7; the D gene is possibly TRBD1 (6 bases). Germline CDR1 reads SGHRS; CDR2 reads YFSETQ. The CDR3 totals 13 residues. With 4 bases removed from V and 0 bases from J, the gap between germline ends came to 8 bases. In DNA, the CDR3 is TGCGCCAGCAGCCGGGACAACTCCTACGAGCAGTACTTC. Translated, it gives CASSRDNSYEQYF.

The chain has TRBV5-1 and TRBJ1-1; perhaps TRBD1 as D (6 bases). The CDR3 is made up of 15 amino acids. Germline CDR1 and CDR2: SGHRS and YFSETQ. Between the trimmed V and J ends, which lost 1 base and 4 bases, there was a span of 14 bases. The CDR3 sequence is CASSLRGGLGTEAFF. In DNA, the CDR3 is TGCGCCAGCAGCTTGCGGGGGGGCTTGGGCACTGAAGCTTTCTTT.

The chain employs TRBV5-1 and TRBJ2-1, with 11 bases aligning to TRBD1. V gave up 3 bases and J gave up 8 bases; unmatched junction bases: 7. Germline V gene data show CDR1 as SGHRS and CDR2 as YFSETQ. The CDR3 consists of 15 residues. The CDR3 sequence: CASSSGTGGEDEQFF. CDR3 DNA sequence: TGCGCCAGCAGCTCTGGGACAGGGGGTGAGGATGAGCAGTTCTTC.

CDR3 protein: CASSQAEVGSYF. CDR3 DNA: TGTGCCAGCAGCCAAGCGGAGGTCGGATCTTACTTC. V and J are TRBV3-1 and TRBJ2-5; maybe TRBD2 (5 bases). V lost 1 base and J lost 14, with 14 bases in between. The CDR3 is made up of 12 amino acids. Germline V gives CDR1 LGHDT, CDR2 YNNKEL (reference sequence).

The chain links TRBV9 to TRBJ2-2; 11 bases map to TRBD2. V was pared by 3 bases and J by 5 bases, with 3 bases of the junction left unmatched. Germline CDR1 and CDR2: SGDLS and YYNGEE. The CDR3 has 15 residues. Here the CDR3 DNA reads TGTGCCAGCAGCGAGCCTAGCGGGGGGACCGGGGAGCTGTTTTTT. It codes for CASSEPSGGTGELFF.

V usage is TRBV4-2 and J usage is TRBJ2-1, with 16 bases identical to TRBD2. Germline V gives CDR1 LGHNA, CDR2 YNFKEQ. The V gene end was trimmed by 4 bases and the J gene end by 3 bases; junction bases not matched to a gene: 6. This CDR3 has 18 residues. The DNA of the CDR3 is TGTGCCAGCAGCCGGGGACTAGCGGGAGGGATAGGCTACAATGAGCAGTTCTTC. Residues: CASSRGLAGGIGYNEQFF.

The chain joins TRBV24-1 to TRBJ2-7; a possible D gene is TRBD2 (5 bases). Germline V gene sequence: CDR1 KGHDR, CDR2 SFDVKD. This CDR3 comprises 11 residues. V was pared by 9 bases and J by 7 bases, with 12 bases between. The CDR3 sequence: CATRRGKEQYF. DNA of the CDR3: TGTGCCACCCGTCGGGGTAAAGAGCAGTACTTC.

This clonotype was detected a few times. V gene TRBV10-3 combines with J gene TRBJ1-1; D unresolved. Germline CDR1 and CDR2: ENHRY and SYGVKD. Deletions cut 6 bases from V and 1 base from J, with 6 bases between. The CDR3 is 12 residues long. This CDR3 is CAIRNTNTEAFF. Written as DNA, the CDR3 is TGTGCCATCAGGAACACGAACACTGAAGCTTTCTTT.

The table lists this clonotype with many counts. This chain uses TRBV4-3 with TRBJ2-3, with D hard to call. The germline CDR1 and CDR2 sequences are LGHNA and YSLEER. CDR3 length: 13 residues. Trimming removed 1 base from V and 5 bases from J, with 7 bases in between. CDR3 in DNA: TGCGCCAGCAGCCAAGTGCTCTTAGATACGCAGTATTTT. Its protein is CASSQVLLDTQYF.

This clonotype was observed a handful of times. This chain links TRBV7-2 with TRBJ2-1, with D tentatively TRBD1 (5 bases). V was pared by 1 base and J by 2 bases, with 15 bases between. This CDR3 is built from 17 residues. Looked up from germline, CDR1 is SGHTA and CDR2 is FQGNSA. DNA for the CDR3: TGTGCCAGCAGCTTAGGATCGGGCAGGGTTACCTACAATGAGCAGTTCTTC. Its protein product is CASSLGSGRVTYNEQFF. Supplemented by reference TRBV7-2 and TRBJ2-1, the full variable domain reads GAGVSQSPSNKVTEKGKDVELRCDPISGHTALYWYRQSLGQGLEFLIYFQGNSAPDKSGLPSDRFSAERTGGSVSTLTIQRTQQEDSAVYLCASSLGSGRVTYNEQFFGPGTRLTVL.

This clonotype came up once. V is TRBV20-1 and J is TRBJ2-7; no definite D call. The length of the CDR3 is 13 residues. V was pared by 3 bases and J by 1 base, with 10 bases between. Germline-derived CDR1 and CDR2 are DFQATT and SNEGSKA (reference sequence). The CDR3 DNA sequence: TGCAGTGCTAGGGACGGGCCGTCCTACGAGCAGTACTTC. Protein sequence: CSARDGPSYEQYF.

This clonotype appeared many times. The J gene is TRBJ1-2, the V gene TRBV5-1, with D uncertain. The CDR3 totals 13 residues. CDR1 SGHRS and CDR2 YFSETQ come from the germline V gene. Deletions cut 0 bases from V and 3 bases from J, with 6 bases between. DNA for the CDR3: TGCGCCAGCAGCTTGGAAGGAGACTATGGCTACACCTTC. This codes for CASSLEGDYGYTF.

The chain carries TRBV3-1 and TRBJ1-5; TRBD1 matches 9 bases. V gave up 1 base and J gave up 11 bases; unmatched junction bases: 6. The germline V gene has CDR1 LGHDT and CDR2 YNNKEL (reference sequence). The CDR3 loop spans 14 amino acids. CDR3 in amino acids: CASSQAQGAGAQHF. CDR3 nucleotide sequence: TGTGCCAGCAGCCAAGCACAGGGGGCCGGGGCCCAGCATTTT. The full variable domain, its missing parts supplied by reference TRBV3-1 and TRBJ1-5, is DTAVSQTPKYLVTQMGNDKSIKCEQNLGHDTMYWYKQDSKKFLKIMFSYNNKELIINETVPNRFSPKSPDKAHLNLHINSLELGDSAVYFCASSQAQGAGAQHFGDGTRLSIL.

The chain recombines TRBV5-4 with TRBJ2-5; D uncertain. V lost 5 bases to trimming and J lost 1 base, with 12 bases between them. CDR3 length equals 14 residues. The V gene's germline CDR1 is SGHNT and CDR2 YYREEE (reference sequence). The CDR3 is CASSPLASQETQYF. The CDR3 DNA reads TGTGCCAGCAGTCCCCTGGCATCCCAAGAGACCCAGTACTTC. Based on the CDR3 plus reference TRBV5-4 and TRBJ2-5, the full variable domain is ETGVTQSPTHLIKTRGQQVTLRCSSQSGHNTVSWYQQALGQGPQFIFQYYREEENGRGNFPPRFSGLQFPNYSSELNVNALELDDSALYLCASSPLASQETQYFGPGTRLLVL.

The chain combines TRBV7-8 with TRBJ1-1; 9 nucleotides match TRBD1. Germline V gene sequence: CDR1 SGHVS, CDR2 FQNEAQ. With 5 bases clipped from V and 3 bases from J, the junction kept 4 bases outside the gene matches. There are 14 residues in the CDR3. The DNA of the CDR3 is TGTGCCAGCAGCCACAGGGGGCTGGACACTGAAGCTTTCTTT. This translates into CASSHRGLDTEAFF.

This clonotype was detected only a few times. The chain carries TRBV29-1 and TRBJ2-7, with 9 bases fitting TRBD1. Germline CDR1 SQVTM, CDR2 ANQGSEA. The CDR3 runs to 14 residues. V gave up 7 bases and J gave up 0 bases; unmatched junction bases: 7. The DNA for the CDR3 is TGCAGCGCCTCGGGACAGGGAAGCTCCTACGAGCAGTACTTC. Translation gives CSASGQGSSYEQYF.

This clonotype was observed a handful of times. The V gene is TRBV9, the J gene TRBJ2-2, with TRBD1 identical over 8 bases. Germline loops: CDR1 SGDLS, CDR2 YYNGEE. J lost 3 bases, V lost 7 bases, and 8 bases had no gene match. This CDR3 has 15 residues. CDR3 loop: CASGGQGFHTGELFF. Written as DNA, the CDR3 is TGTGCCAGCGGTGGACAGGGTTTTCACACCGGGGAGCTGTTTTTT.

J is TRBJ1-6 and V is TRBV7-2; TRBD1 aligns across 10 bases. The CDR3 runs to 16 residues. Germline V gives CDR1 SGHTA, CDR2 FQGNSA. Unmatched junction bases numbered 10, after V lost 5 bases and J lost 9 bases. CDR3 in amino acids: CASSPGGGQGSSPLHF. The CDR3, as DNA: TGTGCCAGCAGCCCCGGTGGGGGACAGGGGAGTTCACCCCTCCACTTT.

This clonotype was counted a few times. The chain combines TRBV30 with TRBJ1-1; D unresolved. With 2 bases removed from V and 1 base from J, the gap between germline ends came to 14 bases. The CDR3 sequence is 15 residues long. Per germline, CDR1 GTSNPN and CDR2 SVGIG (reference sequence). The CDR3 DNA sequence: TGTGCCTGGAGTCCCCAGGCAGGAAGGAACACTGAAGCTTTCTTT. Protein sequence: CAWSPQAGRNTEAFF.

The chain uses TRBV7-3 and TRBJ2-1; the match to TRBD2 covers 7 bases. The CDR3 sequence is 15 residues long. Germline trimming cut 5 bases from V and 6 bases from J; bases unmatched to any gene: 10. Germline lookup yields CDR1 SGHTA and CDR2 FQGTGA. The CDR3 DNA follows: TGTGCCAGCAGCCCCTCAGCGGGGAGAGGCAATGAGCAGTTCTTC. Protein: CASSPSAGRGNEQFF.

This clonotype was seen many times. V usage is TRBV4-2 and J usage is TRBJ2-5; the match to TRBD2 covers 8 bases. This CDR3 has 17 amino acids. CDR1 is LGHNA and CDR2 is YNFKEQ in the germline V gene. Losses at the gene ends were 0 bases for V and 0 bases for J; bases not matched to a gene: 6. In DNA form, the CDR3 reads TGTGCCAGCAGCCAAGAGCCAGCGGGGGCGTACCAAGAGACCCAGTACTTC. Translation: CASSQEPAGAYQETQYF.

The chain carries TRBV3-1 and TRBJ2-1; D is unresolved. This CDR3 comprises 14 residues. Trimming took 4 bases from V and 5 from J, leaving 12 bases between them. The germline CDR1 and CDR2 sequences are LGHDT and YNNKEL (reference sequence). CDR3 sequence: CASSPRRRDNEQFF. CDR3 nucleotide sequence: TGTGCCAGCAGCCCGAGACGTAGAGACAATGAGCAGTTCTTC.

The rearrangement uses TRBV12-3 or TRBV12-4 and TRBJ1-1; 9 nucleotides line up with TRBD1. The CDR3 is 15 residues long. The V gene end was trimmed by 5 bases and the J gene end by 3 bases; junction bases not matched to a gene: 7. The CDR3 loop is CASSDRDRVYTEAFF. CDR3 in DNA: TGTGCCAGCAGTGACCGGGACAGGGTGTACACTGAAGCTTTCTTT.

The V gene is TRBV12-3 or TRBV12-4, the J gene TRBJ1-5; no clear D gene. The CDR3 runs to 14 residues. V was cut by 3 bases and J by 3 bases, with 9 bases left in between. The CDR3 coding sequence is TGTGCCAGCAGTTTGGCGGTGCTCAATCAGCCCCAGCATTTT. Protein sequence: CASSLAVLNQPQHF.